Below are 27 T cell receptor beta chains sequenced from a single sample in a study of response to subunit inactivated influenza vaccine. TCRdb passed the RT-PCR reads through MiXCR, listing each CDR3 protein once. This sample carries some 540,000 distinct CDR3 sequences, around 21% of them seen once, and the ten largest clones take 2.5% to 3.5%. A further study also used this sample, focusing on T cells expressing NK-cell markers. That source notes: In generating TCR beta cDNA, 5'RACE template switching with UMIs was used.

The sample here was CD4+ T cells sorted from PBMCs, taken roughly 13 days after vaccination. These receptor sequences come from a man in his fifties or sixties who received an inactivated influenza vaccine.

The V call is TRBV19, the J call TRBJ2-3, with 7 positions matching TRBD1. Germline V gene data show CDR1 as LNHDA and CDR2 as SQIVND (reference sequence). This CDR3 spans 14 amino acids. The V gene end was trimmed by 4 bases and the J gene end by 10 bases; junction bases not matched to a gene: 11. Here the CDR3 DNA reads TGTGCCAGTAGTACCAGACAGGGAATGGATGCGCAGTATTTT. Amino acids: CASSTRQGMDAQYF.

The chain is built from TRBV20-1 and TRBJ2-3, with 8 bases matching TRBD2. The CDR3 loop spans 15 amino acids. Germline CDR1 and CDR2: DFQATT and SNEGSKA (reference sequence). V lost 6 bases and J lost 5; bases outside the gene matches: 13. CDR3 sequence reads: CSAPQSGGAGDTQYF. In nucleotides, the CDR3 is TGCAGTGCCCCCCAGTCGGGGGGGGCCGGAGATACGCAGTATTTT.

This clonotype has just a few counts. V and J are TRBV5-8 and TRBJ2-3, with TRBD2 identical over 10 bases. CDR3 length equals 16 residues. Trimming removed 2 bases from V and 1 base from J; junction bases left unmatched: 4. The germline V gene has CDR1 SGHTS and CDR2 YDEGEE. CDR3 loop: CASSFFGTSGTDTQYF. CDR3 in DNA: TGTGCCAGCAGCTTTTTCGGGACTAGCGGCACAGATACGCAGTATTTT.

The chain combines TRBV3-1 with TRBJ2-7; D call uncertain. V gave up 1 base and J gave up 5 bases, with 9 bases separating them. The CDR3 runs to 13 residues. Germline values: CDR1 LGHDT, CDR2 YNNKEL (reference sequence). The CDR3 DNA follows: TGTGCCAGCAGCCAAGCCCGATTCCACGAGCAGTACTTC. This codes for CASSQARFHEQYF.

This clonotype was seen just once. V gene TRBV15 combines with J gene TRBJ2-7; no firm D call. The V and J ends lost 1 base and 0 bases respectively, with 7 bases between them. The CDR3 spans 14 residues. Germline loops: CDR1 LNHNV, CDR2 YYDKDF (reference sequence). As DNA, the CDR3 is TGTGCCACCAGCAGAGTCCTGACCTCCTACGAGCAGTACTTC. Amino acids: CATSRVLTSYEQYF.

J is TRBJ2-3 and V is TRBV30; 7 nucleotides align to TRBD1. Germline lookup yields CDR1 GTSNPN and CDR2 SVGIG (reference sequence). With 4 bases clipped from V and 0 bases from J, the junction kept 16 bases outside the gene matches. This CDR3 comprises 18 residues. This chain's CDR3 is CAWTIPGQILLSTDTQYF. The CDR3 nucleotides read TGTGCCTGGACCATCCCGGGACAGATTCTTCTTAGCACAGATACGCAGTATTTT.

The chain joins TRBV5-1 to TRBJ1-1, with D possibly TRBD1 on 5 matching bases. The CDR3 covers 17 residues. CDR1 is SGHRS and CDR2 is YFSETQ in the germline V gene. V gave up 4 bases and J gave up 1 base, with 20 bases separating them. The CDR3 loop is CASSPTSTGNPNTEAFF. The CDR3 coding sequence is TGCGCCAGCAGCCCGACGTCCACAGGTAATCCGAACACTGAAGCTTTCTTT. Full variable domain (missing parts from reference TRBV5-1 and TRBJ1-1): KAGVTQTPRYLIKTRGQQVTLSCSPISGHRSVSWYQQTPGQGLQFLFEYFSETQRNKGNFPGRFSGRQFSNSRSEMNVSTLELGDSALYLCASSPTSTGNPNTEAFFGQGTRLTVV.

V usage is TRBV6-2 or TRBV6-3 and J usage is TRBJ1-5; 7 bases match TRBD1. CDR1 and CDR2 from the germline V gene are MNHEY and SVGEGT. This CDR3 comprises 18 residues. V lost 4 bases to trimming and J lost 1 base; unmatched junction nucleotides: 13. In DNA form, the CDR3 reads TGTGCCAGCAGTTTCGGGCAGGGGGGAAGAACGAGCAATCAGCCCCAGCATTTT. As protein: CASSFGQGGRTSNQPQHF.

This clonotype was seen a handful of times. CDR3 region: CSAHLKDIQYF. CDR3 bases: TGCAGTGCTCACCTCAAGGACATTCAGTACTTC. The rearrangement joins TRBV20-1 to TRBJ2-4; the D is unclear. CDR1 and CDR2 (germline): DFQATT, SNEGSKA (reference sequence). Trimming shortened V by 5 bases and J by 8 bases, and 10 bases separated the two germline ends. The CDR3 runs 11 residues.

Only a few counts were recorded for this clonotype. V and J are TRBV11-2 and TRBJ2-6; 8 nucleotides align to TRBD2. This CDR3 is 17 amino acids long. The ends lost 5 bases at V and 1 base at J; junction bases unmatched: 7. The germline gives CDR1 SGHAT, CDR2 FQNNGV. This CDR3 reads CASSQRTSFSGANVLTF. CDR3 coding DNA: TGTGCCAGCAGCCAACGGACTAGCTTTTCTGGGGCCAACGTCCTGACTTTC.

This clonotype was counted between two and nine times. The chain has TRBV28 and TRBJ1-5; the D gene is possibly TRBD1 (6 bases). The V end lost 1 base, the J end lost 2 bases, and 15 bases lay between the germline ends. The CDR3 is 17 amino acids. Per germline, CDR1 MDHEN and CDR2 SYDVKM. This CDR3 reads CASSLLRLRQGNQPQHF. DNA of the CDR3: TGTGCCAGCAGTTTATTGAGGCTCCGACAGGGCAATCAGCCCCAGCATTTT.

This clonotype occurred a few times. The rearrangement links TRBV4-2 to TRBJ2-3; weak D call: TRBD2 (6 bases). V gave up 0 bases and J gave up 4 bases, with 11 bases separating them. The CDR3 runs 15 residues. Germline V lookup: CDR1 LGHNA, CDR2 YNFKEQ. The CDR3 DNA sequence: TGTGCCAGCAGCCAAGATCCGCTAGCGTCAGATACGCAGTATTTT. Protein: CASSQDPLASDTQYF.

The chain is built from TRBV6-5 and TRBJ1-1, with D maybe TRBD1 (5 bases). V gave up 0 bases and J gave up 5 bases, with 13 bases separating them. In germline, CDR1 is MNHEY, CDR2 SVGAGI. CDR3 length: 15 amino acids. The DNA for the CDR3 is TGTGCCAGCAGTTACTCGCGCCGGAGGGGAACTGAAGCTTTCTTT. Translation: CASSYSRRRGTEAFF.

The CDR3 DNA reads TGCGCCAGCAGACCGGGAGATTACAATGAGCAGTTCTTC. Its translation is CASRPGDYNEQFF. The chain joins TRBV5-1 to TRBJ2-1; TRBD2 is a possible D gene (6 bases). The CDR3 consists of 13 residues. V lost 5 bases to trimming and J lost 4 bases, with 10 bases between them. Germline V gives CDR1 SGHRS, CDR2 YFSETQ.

This clonotype came up many times. The V call is TRBV5-1, the J call TRBJ2-2; a possible D gene is TRBD1 (5 bases). The V and J ends lost 0 bases and 0 bases respectively, with 6 bases between them. Germline-derived CDR1 and CDR2 are SGHRS and YFSETQ. The CDR3 extends over 15 amino acids. CDR3 bases: TGCGCCAGCAGCTTGGGACAGACGAACACCGGGGAGCTGTTTTTT. It yields the protein CASSLGQTNTGELFF.

J is TRBJ2-6 and V is TRBV5-1; possibly TRBD1 for D (5 bases). Germline V gene sequence: CDR1 SGHRS, CDR2 YFSETQ. This CDR3 has 14 amino acids. Trimming took 8 bases from V and 2 from J, leaving 11 bases between them. As DNA, the CDR3 is TGCGCCAGTCGACAGATTCCTGGGGCCAACGTCCTGACTTTC. Translation: CASRQIPGANVLTF.

This chain connects TRBV28 to TRBJ2-3; TRBD1 agrees at 7 bases. The germline V gene encodes CDR1 MDHEN and CDR2 SYDVKM. The CDR3 contains 13 residues. V lost 7 bases to trimming and J lost 3 bases; unmatched junction nucleotides: 4. In DNA form, the CDR3 reads TGTGCCAGCAATGACAGGGCGACAGATACGCAGTATTTT. Residues: CASNDRATDTQYF.

This clonotype has just a few counts. The V and J genes are TRBV12-3 or TRBV12-4 and TRBJ2-3, with 7 bases fitting TRBD1. Trimming cost V 5 bases and J 6 bases; bases outside gene matches: 2. The CDR3 totals 12 residues. The CDR3 DNA is TGTGCCAGCAGTACAGGGGCGGATACGCAGTATTTT. Translated: CASSTGADTQYF.

The chain recombines TRBV6-1 with TRBJ2-5; 11 bases agree with TRBD1. Germline lookup yields CDR1 MNHNS and CDR2 SASEGT. CDR3 length: 15 residues. With V trimmed by 5 bases and J by 5 bases, 7 bases remained unmatched. The DNA for the CDR3 is TGTGCCAGCAGTAGGACAGGGGGCGGGGTGGAGACCCAGTACTTC. Amino acid sequence: CASSRTGGGVETQYF.

The V gene is TRBV28, the J gene TRBJ2-3; 15 bases are a match to TRBD2. Germline loops: CDR1 MDHEN, CDR2 SYDVKM. With V trimmed by 7 bases and J by 4 bases, 15 bases remained unmatched. CDR3 length: 19 residues. This CDR3 reads CASITFRGTSGGWADTQYF. CDR3 DNA: TGTGCCAGCATCACTTTCCGGGGGACTAGCGGGGGGTGGGCAGATACGCAGTATTTT.

This clonotype turned up a few times. The chain combines TRBV7-2 with TRBJ1-1; D is undetermined. The CDR3 totals 13 residues. Germline CDR1 and CDR2: SGHTA and FQGNSA. V lost 1 base to trimming and J lost 6 bases, with 9 bases between them. The CDR3 DNA reads as TGTGCCAGCAGCTTAGGGGTCCCAGCTGAAGCTTTCTTT. It encodes CASSLGVPAEAFF.

V usage is TRBV20-1 and J usage is TRBJ2-5; D call uncertain. The ends were cut back, 0 bases at V and 4 bases at J, with 6 bases in the middle. CDR3 length equals 12 residues. The germline V gene has CDR1 DFQATT and CDR2 SNEGSKA (reference sequence). The CDR3 DNA sequence: TGCAGTGCTAGAGATTTAGGAGAGACCCAGTACTTC. It translates to CSARDLGETQYF.

This clonotype showed up just a few times. The rearrangement joins TRBV2 to TRBJ2-1; no definite D call. The V gene lost 5 bases and the J gene lost 3 bases, with 8 bases spanning the gap. The CDR3 loop spans 13 amino acids. The germline V gene has CDR1 SNHLY and CDR2 FYNNEI. The CDR3 protein is CASSPEYYNEQFF. CDR3 in DNA: TGTGCCAGCAGTCCCGAATACTACAATGAGCAGTTCTTC.

The V call is TRBV7-9, the J call TRBJ1-4; D not resolved. The germline CDR1 and CDR2 sequences are SEHNR and FQNEAQ (reference sequence). V gave up 9 bases and J gave up 4 bases, with 21 bases separating them. The CDR3 contains 16 residues. The CDR3 sequence: CASNDFPGTDNEKLFF. The CDR3 nucleotides are TGTGCCAGTAATGATTTTCCAGGAACTGATAATGAAAAACTGTTTTTT.

This clonotype occurred a few times. A junction boundary mismatches the germline segment, possibly from a read error. This chain joins TRBV5-1 and TRBJ2-2, with D possibly being TRBD2 (5 bases). The V gene's germline CDR1 is SGHRS and CDR2 YFSETQ. The CDR3 sequence is 16 residues long. CDR3 amino acids: CASSLEVFSNTGELFF. The DNA of the CDR3 is TGCGCCAGCAGTTTGGAGGTATTTTCGAACACCGGGGAGCTGTTTTTT.

The chain employs TRBV20-1 and TRBJ2-6; 9 nucleotides align to TRBD1. From germline, CDR1 is DFQATT and CDR2 SNEGSKA (reference sequence). The CDR3 has 16 residues. V lost 6 bases to trimming and J lost 4 bases; unmatched junction nucleotides: 10. CDR3 protein: CSAEDRGGWGANVLTF. In DNA form, the CDR3 reads TGCAGTGCGGAGGACAGGGGAGGGTGGGGGGCCAACGTCCTGACTTTC.

The CDR3 DNA reads as TGCAGTGCTAGAAACTACTACAGGGGGCGGTTTGGGCAAGAGACCCAGTACTTC. Amino acid sequence: CSARNYYRGRFGQETQYF. V usage is TRBV20-1 and J usage is TRBJ2-5; 9 nucleotides align to TRBD1. This CDR3 has 18 amino acids. CDR1 is DFQATT, CDR2 SNEGSKA, per germline (reference sequence). Losses at the gene ends were 2 bases for V and 2 bases for J; bases not matched to a gene: 15.